The 11 T cell receptor beta chains reported below all come from one sample, sequenced in a study of T cells in Graves' hyperthyroidism and ophthalmopathy. Researchers took RNA transcripts and amplified the TCR beta CDR3 regions from them. Primed by the HTBI set, a first-round RT-PCR was run on the TCR CDR3. TCRdb reanalysed the multiplex PCR reads using MiXCR and keeps one entry per CDR3 protein. The sample contains hundreds of thousands of distinct CDR3 sequences, approximately 15% of which appear only once. Material for sequencing was blood. These receptors were obtained from a woman between 45 and 60 years old with Graves' ophthalmopathy.

The chain uses TRBV7-9 and TRBJ2-2; the D gene is possibly TRBD2 (5 bases). The V gene lost 6 bases and the J gene lost 2 bases, with 13 bases spanning the gap. Germline V gene sequence: CDR1 SEHNR, CDR2 FQNEAQ (reference sequence). The CDR3 contains 15 residues. CDR3 sequence (DNA): TGTGCCAGCAGTAAGTTGCGGGCTAACACCGGGGAGCTGTTTTTT. It specifies CASSKLRANTGELFF. Filled out from reference TRBV7-9 and TRBJ2-2, the complete variable domain reads DTGVSQNPRHKITKRGQNVTFRCDPISEHNRLYWYRQTLGQGPEFLTYFQNEAQLEKSRLLSDRFSAERPKGSFSTLEIQRTEQGDSAMYLCASSKLRANTGELFFGEGSRLTVL.

Here the CDR3 reads CSARGTSSTDTQYF. The CDR3 DNA is TGCAGTGCTAGGGGGACTTCTAGCACAGATACGCAGTATTTT. V usage is TRBV20-1 and J usage is TRBJ2-3; the D gene is possibly TRBD2 (6 bases). Deletions cut 3 bases from V and 0 bases from J, with 10 bases between. Germline-derived CDR1 and CDR2 are DFQATT and SNEGSKA (reference sequence). The CDR3 contains 14 residues.

This clonotype showed up many times. J is TRBJ2-5 and V is TRBV7-9; 12 bases are a match to TRBD2. Germline V gene data show CDR1 as SEHNR and CDR2 as FQNEAQ (reference sequence). CDR3 length equals 14 residues. V was clipped by 5 bases and J by 5 bases; unmatched bases: 3. Here the CDR3 reads CASSAGTSGETQYF. CDR3 sequence (DNA): TGTGCCAGCAGCGCAGGGACTAGCGGGGAGACCCAGTACTTC.

This clonotype was counted ten times or more. The V gene is TRBV27, the J gene TRBJ1-2; 8 bases are shared with TRBD1. The junction had 9 bases not matched to a gene; V was cut back by 3 bases and J by 6 bases. This CDR3 is built from 15 residues. The germline gives CDR1 MNHEY, CDR2 SMNVEV (reference sequence). In DNA form, the CDR3 reads TGTGCCAGCAGTTTCGTCGGGACAGGTAGAAATGGCTACACCTTC. Translating it yields CASSFVGTGRNGYTF.

This clonotype was seen repeatedly, ten times or more. V usage is TRBV7-2 and J usage is TRBJ2-4; 7 nucleotides match TRBD2. This CDR3 contains 17 residues. Unmatched junction bases numbered 16, after V lost 5 bases and J lost 6 bases. CDR1 and CDR2 from the germline V gene are SGHTA and FQGNSA. The CDR3 DNA reads TGTGCCAGCAGCCTCTCCCGCCGACTAGCCCCCGGAAACATTCAGTACTTC. Amino acids: CASSLSRRLAPGNIQYF.

This clonotype has at least ten counts. V and J are TRBV2 and TRBJ1-6, with TRBD1 matching over 12 bases. After removal of 5 bases from V and 7 bases from J, the junction contained 9 bases not matched to a gene. The CDR3 is 17 amino acids. Germline CDR1 is SNHLY and CDR2 is FYNNEI. Written as DNA, the CDR3 is TGTGCCAGCAGTCCCGGGACAGGGGGCTTTCGGAATTCACCCCTCCACTTT. Encoded protein: CASSPGTGGFRNSPLHF.

Many counts were recorded for this clonotype. The DNA for the CDR3 is TGTGCCAGCAGCTCCCCTAGCGGGAATAGTACAGATACGCAGTATTTT. It specifies CASSSPSGNSTDTQYF. This sequence joins TRBV7-9 and TRBJ2-3; 9 nucleotides line up with TRBD2. Germline CDR1 is SEHNR and CDR2 is FQNEAQ (reference sequence). This CDR3 region has 16 residues. Trimming at V came to 4 bases and at J to 3 bases, leaving 8 bases not matched to a gene.

V and J are TRBV28 and TRBJ1-2; TRBD1 matches 7 bases. With V trimmed by 5 bases and J by 5 bases, 11 bases remained unmatched. Germline V CDR1 and CDR2: MDHEN, SYDVKM. The CDR3 spans 15 residues. The DNA for the CDR3 is TGTGCCAGCAGTGTATTCGGGGACAGCCTGTATGGCTACACCTTC. This codes for CASSVFGDSLYGYTF.

This clonotype has at least ten counts. The chain joins TRBV12-3 or TRBV12-4 to TRBJ2-3; tentatively, D is TRBD1 (6 bases). V shed 6 bases and J shed 10 bases, with 23 bases lying between them. This CDR3 spans 15 amino acids. This CDR3 is CASSTNPTAGVAQYF. In DNA, the CDR3 is TGTGCCAGCAGCACTAACCCAACAGCAGGGGTGGCGCAGTATTTT.

In its sample, this clonotype was seen a few times. The genes are TRBV6-1 and TRBJ1-2; 9 positions match TRBD1. Trimming took 7 bases from V and 4 from J; bases not matched to a gene: 7. Looked up from germline, CDR1 is MNHNS and CDR2 is SASEGT. The CDR3 covers 14 residues. The CDR3 sequence: CASNAWTGVYGYTF. DNA of the CDR3: TGTGCCAGCAACGCATGGACAGGGGTCTATGGCTACACCTTC.

The V call is TRBV7-2, the J call TRBJ2-1; 8 bases align to TRBD2. The length of the CDR3 is 16 residues. V gave up 1 base and J gave up 3 bases; unmatched junction bases: 5. The germline V gene encodes CDR1 SGHTA and CDR2 FQGNSA. The CDR3: CASSLGVAGYYNEQFF. Written as DNA, the CDR3 is TGTGCCAGCAGCTTAGGTGTAGCGGGATACTACAATGAGCAGTTCTTC.